This TCR beta chain comes out of a study of PD-L1 blockade in urothelial cancer. As for the study in general: The analyses of blood took place 3 weeks (second dose) and 6 weeks after treatment start. Per blood sample, T cells had a median of roughly 150,000.

As for this clone: Its cognate antigen is unknown.

Clones were read by immunoSEQ multiplex PCR, and TCRdb kept only the in-frame ones, dropping some. The repertoire holds about 95,000 clones, with nearly 90% as singletons. Study-level points and caveats: Prediction of better survival came from below-median pretreatment blood TCR clonality.

CDR1 SNHLY and CDR2 FYNNEI come from the germline V gene. Trimming pared 6 bases from V and 1 base from J, leaving 26 bases between. CDR3 length: 19 residues. Time point given: pretreatment peripheral blood. Pretreatment and on-treatment samples were taken, numbering 1 to 8 per patient. The sequence was collected from a man in his fifties or sixties with urothelial cancer. This material consisted of PBMCs, taken around atezolizumab (anti-PD-L1) treatment. This sequence joins TRBV2 and TRBJ2-3; D is possibly TRBD2 (7 bases). CDR3 coding DNA: TGTGCCAGCAGCCCCCGTGGGGGCTTACGGGGGGAGGGCACAGATACGCAGTATTTT. It yields the protein CASSPRGGLRGEGTDTQYF.